The clone carrying this T cell receptor beta chain has at least ten counts. The antigen remains unidentified. The sample belongs to a study of T cells in Graves' hyperthyroidism and ophthalmopathy. Study as a whole: Upon initial diagnosis and before any treatment, peripheral blood was collected. Study observations and caveats: Model predictions of ophthalmopathy came a median 6.5 months before onset. Ophthalmopathy was distinguished from stable hyperthyroidism by 13 V-J signatures.

Diagnoses used clinical symptoms, serum thyroxine and TRAb, thyroid ultrasound and orbital computed tomography. TCR beta CDR3 region amplification was performed from RNA transcripts. An initial round of RT-PCR targeting the TCR CDR3 relied on the HTBI primer set. TCRdb independently ran MiXCR on the multiplex PCR reads; one entry per CDR3 protein. The sample gives 730,000 or so distinct CDR3 sequences, approximately 18% of which show up once; 15% to 20% is in the top ten. The CDR3 is 15 residues long. The V segment lost 4 bases and the J segment 3 bases; nucleotides outside the gene matches: 8. The sequence was obtained from a woman between 45 and 65 years old with Graves' hyperthyroidism that later progressed to Graves' ophthalmopathy. The chain uses TRBV12-3 or TRBV12-4 and TRBJ1-1; TRBD1 matches at 7 bases. Sequencing was carried out using blood. The CDR3 spells CASSSLTGEDTEAFF. CDR3 sequence (DNA): TGTGCCAGCAGTTCCCTAACAGGGGAGGACACTGAAGCTTTCTTT.